Listed below are T cell receptor beta chains from one sample, sequenced in a study of blood T cell repertoires in COVID-19. Sequencing used immunoSEQ multiplex PCR; TCRdb keeps in-frame clones, though not all of them. The sample consists of fewer than 200,000 clones, around 85% of them appearing once. Material: peripheral blood. The receptors originated from a man aged 50-60 years with active or convalescent COVID-19. The CDR3 runs from the conserved cysteine through the conserved F or W. D genes are given only for firm matches. Rows give clone size only sometimes, using once, few, many, or a class for an expanded clone.

few | . | TRBJ2-2 | TRBV15 | CATSPSRVAGELFF | TGTGCCACCAGCCCCTCGCGGGTTGCCGGGGAGCTGTTTTTT
. | TRBD2 | TRBJ2-2 | TRBV11-1 | CASSPLAGIGELFF | TGTGCCAGCAGCCCTCTAGCGGGGATCGGGGAGCTGTTTTTT
. | TRBD2 | TRBJ2-5 | TRBV5-1 | CASSFLTSGSRETQYF | TGCGCCAGCAGCTTCCTGACTAGCGGGAGCAGGGAGACCCAGTACTTC
. | TRBD2 | TRBJ2-1 | TRBV6-4 | CASSFSGTSYYNEQFF | TGTGCCAGCAGTTTCTCCGGGACTAGCTATTACAATGAGCAGTTCTTC
. | TRBD1 | TRBJ1-1 | TRBV19 | CASSAGQGAGWTTEAFF | TGTGCCAGTAGTGCGGGACAGGGGGCTGGGTGGACAACTGAAGCTTTCTTT
. | TRBD2 | TRBJ2-3 | TRBV5-4 | CASSPRLADVDTQYF | TGTGCCAGCAGCCCCCGGCTAGCGGATGTCGATACGCAGTATTTT
. | . | TRBJ2-3 | TRBV27 | CASGIRTGTDTQYF | TGTGCCAGCGGAATCAGGACAGGCACAGATACGCAGTATTTT
. | . | TRBJ1-5 | TRBV14 | CASSQGGGLGQPQHF | TGTGCCAGCAGCCAAGGCGGAGGGTTAGGACAGCCCCAGCATTTT
. | . | TRBJ2-1 | TRBV24-1 | CATSDPAEGRDTYNEQFF | TGTGCCACCAGTGATCCCGCAGAGGGCAGGGACACCTACAATGAGCAGTTCTTC
. | TRBD2 | TRBJ2-7 | TRBV5-1 | CATGPGGGDYEQYF | TGCGCCACCGGGCCGGGAGGTGGAGATTACGAGCAGTACTTC
. | TRBD1 | TRBJ1-5 | TRBV10-3 | CAISGSGTGIQPQHF | TGTGCCATCAGTGGCTCCGGGACAGGGATTCAGCCCCAGCATTTT
. | . | TRBJ1-1 | TRBV21-1 | CASSKKPYEAFF | TGTGCCAGCAGCAAAAAACCCTATGAAGCTTTCTTT
. | . | TRBJ2-7 | TRBV29-1 | CSVEAGSYEQYF | TGCAGCGTTGAGGCAGGATCCTACGAGCAGTACTTC
. | TRBD2 | TRBJ2-7 | TRBV6-5 | CASSYSRTSGSYEQYF | TGTGCCAGCAGTTACTCCAGGACTAGCGGGAGCTACGAGCAGTACTTC
. | TRBD2 | TRBJ2-5 | TRBV2 | CASSDWLAGGGETQYF | TGTGCCAGCAGTGATTGGCTAGCGGGGGGTGGTGAGACCCAGTACTTC
. | TRBD1 | TRBJ1-1 | TRBV2 | CPSRGQGNTEAFF | TGTCCAAGCAGGGGACAGGGAAACACTGAAGCTTTCTTT
few | TRBD2 | TRBJ2-3 | TRBV6-4 | CASSERGGDTQYF | TGTGCCAGCAGTGAGCGGGGGGGAGATACGCAGTATTTT
. | . | TRBJ2-2 | TRBV30 | CAWSPQGNTGELFF | TGTGCCTGGAGTCCTCAGGGGAACACCGGGGAGCTGTTTTTT
. | TRBD2 | TRBJ2-3 | TRBV28 | CASSLGLAGRGTDTQYF | TGTGCCAGCAGCTTAGGACTAGCCGGGCGGGGCACAGATACGCAGTATTTT
. | TRBD2 | TRBJ2-3 | TRBV15 | CATKAGGLADTQYF | TGTGCCACCAAGGCGGGAGGGCTTGCAGATACGCAGTATTTT
. | TRBD1 | TRBJ1-1 | TRBV6-5 | CASSYGGGVTEAFF | TGTGCCAGCAGTTACGGAGGGGGCGTCACTGAAGCTTTCTTT
. | TRBD1 | TRBJ1-2 | TRBV24-1 | CATSDRTGERYGYTF | TGTGCCACCAGTGATCGGACAGGGGAGCGGTATGGCTACACCTTC
once | TRBD2 | TRBJ2-3 | TRBV4-2 | CASSQVGTSGSSDTQYF | TGTGCCAGCAGCCAAGTGGGGACTAGCGGGAGTTCAGATACGCAGTATTTT